These T cell receptor beta chains were read from a single sample in a study of shared clonotypes between healthy human individuals. Profiled with immunoSEQ multiplex PCR; TCRdb holds only in-frame clones, not every one. The sample contains 500,000 to 700,000 clones, around 95% of which appear only once. Material for sequencing was naive CD8+ T cells sorted from blood. The receptors shown here come from a woman in her twenties or thirties in good health. CDR3s include the opening cysteine and the closing phenylalanine or tryptophan. The order of the fields is clone size, J gene, D gene, V gene, CDR3 DNA, CDR3 protein. D genes are given only for firm matches. The size of a clone is reported for some rows only, either as once, few or many, or as a class for expanded clones.

>.|TRBJ1-1|.|TRBV6-5
TGTGCCAGCAGCGAGAGCCCATCCAGCACTGAAGCTTTCTTT
CASSESPSSTEAFF
>.|TRBJ2-1|TRBD2|TRBV27
TGTGCCAGCAGTTCCTTAGCGGGACATGAGCAGTTCTTC
CASSSLAGHEQFF
>once|TRBJ1-2|.|TRBV5-4
TGTGCCAGCAGCTCGCTAGGTTGGGAAGGCTACACCTTC
CASSSLGWEGYTF
>.|TRBJ2-3|TRBD2|TRBV4-2
TGTGCCAGCAGCCGTTCGCCGGGACTAGCGGGATCAGATACGCAGTATTTT
CASSRSPGLAGSDTQYF
>.|TRBJ2-5|TRBD2|TRBV28
TGTGCCAGCAGTTTTTGGTTTAGGAGCGGGAAAGAGACCCAGTACTTC
CASSFWFRSGKETQYF
>.|TRBJ2-7|.|TRBV6-4
TGTGCCAGCAGTGAAAGGTCAGAAACCTACGAGCAGTACTTC
CASSERSETYEQYF
>.|TRBJ2-3|.|TRBV6-1
TGTGCCAGCAGTGAGTTGCTAGCCCAAAGCACAGATACGCAGTATTTT
CASSELLAQSTDTQYF
>.|TRBJ1-5|TRBD1|TRBV19
TGTGCCAGTAGTCCCACAGGGGGCATAGCTCAGCCCCAGCATTTT
CASSPTGGIAQPQHF
>.|TRBJ2-7|.|TRBV5-1
TGCGCCAGCAGCTTGGAAGGGTCCACCTACGAGCAGTACTTC
CASSLEGSTYEQYF
>.|TRBJ1-2|.|TRBV2
TGTGCCAGCAGTGAGGATTTCGCCAACTATGGCTACACCTTC
CASSEDFANYGYTF
>.|TRBJ2-7|TRBD1|TRBV6-1
TGTGCCAGCAGTGAATTCGGGACAGCAAGCTCCTACGAGCAGTACTTC
CASSEFGTASSYEQYF
>.|TRBJ2-7|.|TRBV11-2
TGTGCCAGCAGTCCCGTTTGGGGGGCAACCTACGAGCAGTACTTC
CASSPVWGATYEQYF
>.|TRBJ1-5|.|TRBV28
TGTGCCAGCAAGGAGGGGGGAGGTAGCAATCAGCCCCAGCATTTT
CASKEGGGSNQPQHF
>.|TRBJ2-1|.|TRBV27
TGTGCCAGCAGTAGTCAGGGGTTGTACAATGAGCAGTTCTTC
CASSSQGLYNEQFF